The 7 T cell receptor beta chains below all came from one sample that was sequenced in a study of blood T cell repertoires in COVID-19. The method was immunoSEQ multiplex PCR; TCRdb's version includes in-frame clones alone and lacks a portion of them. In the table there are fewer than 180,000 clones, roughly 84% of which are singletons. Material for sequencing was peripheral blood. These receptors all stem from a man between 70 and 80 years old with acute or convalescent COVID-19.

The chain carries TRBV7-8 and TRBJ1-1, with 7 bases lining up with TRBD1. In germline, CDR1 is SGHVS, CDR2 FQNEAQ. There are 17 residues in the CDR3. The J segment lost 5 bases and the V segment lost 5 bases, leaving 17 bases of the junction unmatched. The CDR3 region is CASSRLGSSFRGTEAFF. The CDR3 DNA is TGTGCCAGCAGCCGGCTAGGGTCCTCATTCAGGGGGACTGAAGCTTTCTTT. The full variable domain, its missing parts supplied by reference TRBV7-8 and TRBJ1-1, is GAGVSQSPRYKVAKRGQDVALRCDPISGHVSLFWYQQALGQGPEFLTYFQNEAQLDKSGLPSDRFFAERPEGSVSTLKIQRTQQEDSAVYLCASSRLGSSFRGTEAFFGQGTRLTVV.

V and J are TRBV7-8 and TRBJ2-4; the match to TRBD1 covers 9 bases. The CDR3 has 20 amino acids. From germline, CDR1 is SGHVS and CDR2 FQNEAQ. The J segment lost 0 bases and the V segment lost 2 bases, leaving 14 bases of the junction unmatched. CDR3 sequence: CASSLLPDRGLFLAKNIQYF. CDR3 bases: TGTGCCAGCAGCTTACTCCCGGACAGGGGTTTGTTCTTAGCCAAAAACATTCAGTACTTC.

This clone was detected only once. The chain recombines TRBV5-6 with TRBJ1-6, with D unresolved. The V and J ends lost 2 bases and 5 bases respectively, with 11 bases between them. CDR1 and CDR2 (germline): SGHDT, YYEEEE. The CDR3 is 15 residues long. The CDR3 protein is CASSFLAGDNSPLHF. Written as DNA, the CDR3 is TGTGCCAGCAGCTTTTTGGCAGGCGATAATTCACCCCTCCACTTT.

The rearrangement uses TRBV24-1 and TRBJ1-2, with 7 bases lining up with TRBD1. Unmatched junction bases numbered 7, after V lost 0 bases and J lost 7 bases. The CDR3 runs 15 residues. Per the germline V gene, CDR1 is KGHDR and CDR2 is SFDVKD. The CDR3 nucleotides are TGTGCCACCAGTGATTTGTCTACAGGGGTGGGTGGCTACACCTTC. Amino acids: CATSDLSTGVGGYTF.

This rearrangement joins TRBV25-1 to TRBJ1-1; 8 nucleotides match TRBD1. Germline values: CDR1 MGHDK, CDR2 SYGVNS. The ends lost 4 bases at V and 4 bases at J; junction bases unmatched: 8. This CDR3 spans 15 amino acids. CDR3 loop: CASSATWTGRTEAFF. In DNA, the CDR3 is TGTGCCAGCAGTGCAACCTGGACAGGGCGCACTGAAGCTTTCTTT.

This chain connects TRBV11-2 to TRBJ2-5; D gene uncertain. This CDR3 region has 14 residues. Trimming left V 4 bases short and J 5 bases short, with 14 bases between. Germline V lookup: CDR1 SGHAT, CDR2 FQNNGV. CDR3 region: CASSYSIPSETQYF. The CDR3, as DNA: TGTGCCAGCAGCTACTCAATTCCGTCGGAGACCCAGTACTTC.

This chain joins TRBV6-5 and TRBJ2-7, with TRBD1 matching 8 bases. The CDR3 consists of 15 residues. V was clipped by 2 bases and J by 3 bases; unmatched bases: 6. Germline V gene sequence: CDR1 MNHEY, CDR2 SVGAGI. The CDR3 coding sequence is TGTGCCAGCAGTTACGCAGTCGGACAGGGCTACGAGCAGTACTTC. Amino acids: CASSYAVGQGYEQYF.